This T cell receptor beta chain originates from a study of T cell responses to AZD1222 COVID-19 vaccine. The method was immunoSEQ multiplex PCR; TCRdb's version includes in-frame clones alone and lacks a portion of them. The data contain fewer than 120,000 clones, around nine tenths of them singletons. The clonotype comes from an adult in good health. Sequenced material: peripheral blood, taken on day 0 of AZD1222 vaccination.

CDR3 sequence reads: CASSQDGGDYGYTF. For the CDR3, the DNA is TGTGCCAGCAGCCAGGATGGGGGAGACTATGGCTACACCTTC. The rearrangement links TRBV3-1 (or the pseudogene TRBV3-2) to TRBJ1-2, with D maybe TRBD1 (5 bases). Trimming removed 3 bases from V and 3 bases from J, with 11 bases in between. Germline V gene lookup returns CDR1 LGHDT and CDR2 YNNKEL (reference sequence). The CDR3 sequence is 14 residues long.